These 21 T cell receptor beta chains were all obtained from the same sample, sequenced in a study of blood T cell repertoires in COVID-19. Profiled with immunoSEQ multiplex PCR; TCRdb holds only in-frame clones, not every one. The sample consists of about 260,000 clones, about four fifths of them appearing once. The specimen was peripheral blood. These receptors were collected from a woman in her forties who had recovered from COVID-19.

This chain uses TRBV3-1 (or the pseudogene TRBV3-2) with TRBJ2-5; TRBD2 matches 8 bases. Germline V gene lookup returns CDR1 LGHDT and CDR2 YNNKEL (reference sequence). The V gene end was trimmed by 3 bases and the J gene end by 2 bases; junction bases not matched to a gene: 8. This CDR3 has 16 residues. The CDR3 DNA sequence: TGTGCCAGCAGCCACCTAAGACTAGCGCTACAAGAGACCCAGTACTTC. Translation: CASSHLRLALQETQYF.

The chain couples TRBV9 to TRBJ1-6, with 7 positions matching TRBD1. Germline V gene sequence: CDR1 SGDLS, CDR2 YYNGEE. V lost 2 bases and J lost 7; bases outside the gene matches: 3. The CDR3 is made up of 14 amino acids. CDR3 region: CASSVRQGNSPLHF. The CDR3 bases are TGTGCCAGCAGCGTGCGACAGGGAAATTCACCCCTCCACTTT.

The V call is TRBV10-1, the J call TRBJ2-7, with 12 positions matching TRBD2. Per germline, CDR1 WNHNN and CDR2 SYGVQD (reference sequence). The CDR3 covers 16 residues. V lost 5 bases, J lost 3 bases, and 8 bases stayed unmatched. CDR3 amino acids: CASSRARLAGVYEQYF. The CDR3 DNA reads TGCGCCAGCAGTCGGGCCCGACTAGCGGGGGTCTACGAGCAGTACTTC.

This clone was found once. The chain has TRBV3-1 (or the pseudogene TRBV3-2) and TRBJ2-7; TRBD2 matches 11 bases. This CDR3 has 15 amino acids. Trimming removed 4 bases from V and 2 bases from J; junction bases left unmatched: 4. Germline CDR1 reads LGHDT; CDR2 reads YNNKEL (reference sequence). CDR3 sequence reads: CASSLGTSGTYEQYF. DNA for the CDR3: TGTGCCAGCAGCCTCGGGACTAGCGGAACCTACGAGCAGTACTTC.

This clone was observed a few times. V gene TRBV2 combines with J gene TRBJ1-2, with 8 nucleotides matching TRBD1. CDR1 is SNHLY and CDR2 is FYNNEI in the germline V gene. The CDR3 totals 13 residues. V trimming: 5 bases; J trimming: 7 bases; junction bases outside the gene matches: 6. The CDR3 is CASSNPGGFGYTF. Here the CDR3 DNA reads TGTGCCAGCAGTAACCCAGGGGGCTTTGGCTACACCTTC.

The chain uses TRBV11-3 and TRBJ2-1, with D unclear. Germline V gene data show CDR1 as SGHNT and CDR2 as YENEEA. The V gene lost 7 bases and the J gene lost 9 bases, with 13 bases spanning the gap. CDR3 length equals 12 residues. The CDR3 is CASNDGSGEQFF. The DNA for the CDR3 is TGTGCCAGCAACGACGGATCGGGTGAGCAGTTCTTC.

V is TRBV15 and J is TRBJ2-7; the match to TRBD1 covers 8 bases. This CDR3 region has 14 residues. From germline, CDR1 is LNHNV and CDR2 YYDKDF (reference sequence). J was trimmed by 5 bases and V by 6 bases; bases with no gene match: 9. CDR3 residues: CATRPLPGQDEQYF. CDR3 bases: TGTGCCACCAGGCCTCTACCGGGACAGGACGAGCAGTACTTC.

CDR3 bases: TGTGCCAGCAGTTTGGCAGGGGGGCCCCATGAAAAACTGTTTTTT. This translates into CASSLAGGPHEKLFF. The chain uses TRBV28 and TRBJ1-4, with 7 bases lining up with TRBD1. The J segment lost 6 bases and the V segment lost 3 bases, leaving 7 bases of the junction unmatched. CDR1 and CDR2 from the germline V gene are MDHEN and SYDVKM. The CDR3 runs to 15 residues. Combining the CDR3 with reference TRBV28 and TRBJ1-4 gives the whole variable domain DVKVTQSSRYLVKRTGEKVFLECVQDMDHENMFWYRQDPGLGLRLIYFSYDVKMKEKGDIPEGYSVSREKKERFSLILESASTNQTSMYLCASSLAGGPHEKLFFGSGTQLSVL.

Concerning this clone: A read error may account for a junction end that differs from germline. V and J are TRBV6-6 and TRBJ2-2; no definite D call. The CDR3 sequence is 14 residues long. Germline V gene data show CDR1 as MNHNY and CDR2 as SVGAGI (reference sequence). The CDR3 region has the DNA TGTGCCAGCAGCTACTCGCGTGGAGCCGGGGAGCTGTTTTTT. Translated, it gives CASSYSRGAGELFF.

The chain employs TRBV28 and TRBJ1-1; TRBD1 is a possible D gene (5 bases). Germline loops: CDR1 MDHEN, CDR2 SYDVKM. This CDR3 is 14 amino acids long. Trimming removed 7 bases at V and 3 bases at J, with 15 bases between. The CDR3 nucleotides are TGTGCCAGCACTTTGGACATTGGATACACTGAAGCTTTCTTT. It encodes CASTLDIGYTEAFF. The variable domain in full, with the rest retrieved from reference TRBV28 and TRBJ1-1, is DVKVTQSSRYLVKRTGEKVFLECVQDMDHENMFWYRQDPGLGLRLIYFSYDVKMKEKGDIPEGYSVSREKKERFSLILESASTNQTSMYLCASTLDIGYTEAFFGQGTRLTVV.

This chain connects TRBV29-1 to TRBJ2-1, with a weak D call TRBD2 (6 bases). The CDR3 has 16 residues. Per the germline V gene, CDR1 is SQVTM and CDR2 is ANQGSEA. Between the trimmed V and J ends, which lost 4 bases and 0 bases, there was a span of 16 bases. The CDR3 sequence: CSVVLARASSYNEQFF. In nucleotides, the CDR3 is TGCAGCGTTGTACTAGCCAGAGCTAGCTCCTACAATGAGCAGTTCTTC.

This chain uses TRBV11-2 with TRBJ2-7; possible D gene TRBD2, 6 bases. V was cut by 0 bases and J by 12 bases, with 12 bases left in between. The CDR3 contains 12 residues. Germline lookup yields CDR1 SGHAT and CDR2 FQNNGV. DNA of the CDR3: TGTGCCAGCAGCTTAGATCATCGGGGGTGGTACTTC. Its protein is CASSLDHRGWYF. The variable domain in full, with the rest retrieved from reference TRBV11-2 and TRBJ2-7, is EAGVAQSPRYKIIEKRQSVAFWCNPISGHATLYWYQQILGQGPKLLIQFQNNGVVDDSQLPKDRFSAERLKGVDSTLKIQPAKLEDSAVYLCASSLDHRGWYFGPGTRLTVT.

This chain connects TRBV7-2 to TRBJ1-2; the match to TRBD1 covers 7 bases. J gave up 6 bases and V 2 bases, and 18 bases lay outside the gene matches. The CDR3 runs to 18 residues. Germline V gene sequence: CDR1 SGHTA, CDR2 FQGNSA. The DNA for the CDR3 is TGTGCCAGCAGCTTAACGGGGACCCGGGAGGGGGCCCTCCATGGCTACACCTTC. As protein: CASSLTGTREGALHGYTF.

This clone was observed once. The chain recombines TRBV6-2 or TRBV6-3 with TRBJ2-7; TRBD2 is a possible D gene (6 bases). V dropped 5 bases and J dropped 4 bases, with 12 bases sitting between them. Germline CDR1 is MNHEY and CDR2 is SVGEGT. The length of the CDR3 is 13 residues. The CDR3 DNA reads TGTGCCAGCAGTCCCCCCGGGGGTTACGAGCAGTACTTC. Its translation is CASSPPGGYEQYF.

The chain links TRBV6-1 to TRBJ1-1; tentatively, D is TRBD1 (5 bases). The CDR3 extends over 15 amino acids. Trimming took off 4 bases at V and 2 bases at J, with 14 bases between the two ends. The germline gives CDR1 MNHNS, CDR2 SASEGT. Here the CDR3 DNA reads TGTGCCAGCAGTGGAGCAGACAGCCTAAACACTGAAGCTTTCTTT. This sequence encodes CASSGADSLNTEAFF.

The chain couples TRBV5-5 to TRBJ2-1; the D gene is possibly TRBD2 (5 bases). The CDR3 sequence is 12 residues long. The V end lost 5 bases, the J end lost 9 bases, and 12 bases lay between the germline ends. Germline values: CDR1 SGHKS, CDR2 YYEKEE (reference sequence). The CDR3 loop reads CASSILGREQFF. CDR3 nucleotide sequence: TGTGCCAGCAGTATACTAGGGCGTGAGCAGTTCTTC.

This rearrangement joins TRBV5-5 to TRBJ2-2, with 9 nucleotides matching TRBD1. Germline V lookup: CDR1 SGHKS, CDR2 YYEKEE (reference sequence). The CDR3 consists of 17 residues. Losses at the gene ends were 3 bases for V and 6 bases for J; bases not matched to a gene: 12. For the CDR3, the DNA is TGTGCCAGCAGCTCTACATGGACAGGGGTTGTATCCGGGGAGCTGTTTTTT. Protein sequence: CASSSTWTGVVSGELFF.

The chain has TRBV3-1 (or the pseudogene TRBV3-2) and TRBJ2-3, with 9 bases that match TRBD2. CDR3 size: 17 residues. Germline CDR1 and CDR2: LGHDT and YNNKEL (reference sequence). Unmatched junction bases numbered 5, after V lost 1 base and J lost 0 bases. The CDR3 DNA reads TGTGCCAGCAGCCAAGCCCCGACTAGCGGTAGCACAGATACGCAGTATTTT. It codes for CASSQAPTSGSTDTQYF.

The V gene is TRBV6-6, the J gene TRBJ1-2, with D perhaps matching TRBD1 (5 bases). Germline V lookup: CDR1 MNHNY, CDR2 SVGAGI (reference sequence). CDR3 length equals 13 residues. Deletions cut 7 bases from V and 4 bases from J, with 13 bases between. CDR3 sequence: CASTHGGSYGYTF. CDR3 coding DNA: TGTGCCAGCACCCACGGGGGGAGCTATGGCTACACCTTC.

This sequence joins TRBV5-8 and TRBJ2-5; D unresolved. The germline gives CDR1 SGHTS, CDR2 YDEGEE. Deletions cut 0 bases from V and 4 bases from J, with 4 bases between. The CDR3 sequence is 12 residues long. The CDR3 loop reads CASSLDRETQYF. The CDR3 DNA follows: TGTGCCAGCAGCTTGGATCGAGAGACCCAGTACTTC.

The rearrangement links TRBV18 to TRBJ2-5; 8 positions agree with TRBD1. Germline CDR1 is KGHSH and CDR2 is LQKENI. The V gene end was trimmed by 3 bases and the J gene end by 4 bases; junction bases not matched to a gene: 10. This CDR3 contains 16 residues. The CDR3 DNA follows: TGTGCCAGCTCACCCCCCGGACAGGGAGTCAGAGAGACCCAGTACTTC. Its protein product is CASSPPGQGVRETQYF.